This TCR beta chain came from a study of blood T cell repertoires in COVID-19. Across the whole study: Sample material is recorded as cDNA or gDNA derived from T cells, B-cell-depleted T cells, or PBMCs.

In the original workflow: Cell counts per sample came from amplifying reference gene primers. This table comes from immunoSEQ multiplex PCR, and its TCRdb copy is limited to in-frame clones, with some not included. Clonal size and the V and J genes are those of that table, whereas D and trimming came from the DNA. Among tens of thousands of clones listed, roughly 84% were seen once. The receptor's source is an elderly woman in a cohort sampled during active or convalescent COVID-19. The sequencing sample was made of peripheral blood.

In DNA form, the CDR3 reads TGTGCCAGCAGCTTGTTTGCGGGAGGGCTTCAAGAGACCCAGTACTTC. Amino acid sequence: CASSLFAGGLQETQYF. The chain recombines TRBV5-6 with TRBJ2-5; 9 bases align to TRBD2. Germline V lookup: CDR1 SGHDT, CDR2 YYEEEE. The CDR3 is made up of 16 amino acids. V lost 1 base, J lost 2 bases, and 6 bases stayed unmatched.